The TCR beta chain described here comes from a study of Ad26.COV2.S vaccination and SARS-CoV-2 variants. The length of the CDR3 is 15 residues. V lost 5 bases to trimming and J lost 2 bases; unmatched junction nucleotides: 7. CDR1 and CDR2 from the germline V gene are SGHAT and FQNNGV. The treatment denotes: around 19 received Ad26.COV2.S at low or high dose, single or two shots; roughly five received placebo; per-sample allocation not given. The investigators took samples on day 63 after the first vaccine or placebo injection. Repertoires were generated with immunoSEQ multiplex PCR, while TCRdb's copy carries only in-frame clones and drops some. The sample lists more than 400,000 clones, roughly 90% occurring once.

The TCR originated in a person aged 18-65 years who received the Ad26.COV2.S COVID-19 vaccine or a placebo. Material: peripheral blood, obtained in a trial of Ad26.COV2.S vaccine versus placebo. The chain employs TRBV11-2 and TRBJ2-7, with 9 bases lining up with TRBD1. The CDR3 coding sequence is TGTGCCAGCAGCCGATTGACAGGGGGACCCTACGAGCAGTACTTC. It encodes CASSRLTGGPYEQYF.